One TCR beta chain is described in this entry. Its cognate antigen is unknown. Time point meaning: cycle 4 day 1 (C4D1), after five to seven weeks of nivolumab. Every single patient, without exception, relapsed after autologous stem cell transplantation, and brentuximab vedotin exposure varied. Researchers report purifying CD4+ T cells from thawed PBMCs by magnetic negative selection. The data were produced by immunoSEQ multiplex PCR, yet TCRdb's version contains in-frame clones alone and is incomplete. The table shows about 30,000 clones, with about 86% occurring only once. From germline, CDR1 is KGHSH and CDR2 LQKENI. This CDR3 region has 19 residues. V lost 0 bases and J lost 3; bases outside the gene matches: 8. The data are from a study of PD-1 blockade in classical Hodgkin lymphoma. Notes on the study in general: A significant rise in TCR diversity was seen by C4D1 for CD4+ cells but not for CD8+ cells. Whoever responded completely had baseline diversity much like that seen in newly diagnosed patients. Reported baseline diversity: healthy donors highest, relapsed/refractory patients lowest.

The sequenced sample was CD4+ T cells from blood, obtained before the fourth cycle of nivolumab. The chain couples TRBV18 to TRBJ2-3, with TRBD2 matching over 14 bases. The clonotype originates from a human donor with classical Hodgkin lymphoma. CDR3 sequence: CASSPPAGTSGGGTDTQYF. As DNA, the CDR3 is TGTGCCAGCTCACCACCGGCCGGGACTAGCGGGGGAGGTACAGATACGCAGTATTTT.